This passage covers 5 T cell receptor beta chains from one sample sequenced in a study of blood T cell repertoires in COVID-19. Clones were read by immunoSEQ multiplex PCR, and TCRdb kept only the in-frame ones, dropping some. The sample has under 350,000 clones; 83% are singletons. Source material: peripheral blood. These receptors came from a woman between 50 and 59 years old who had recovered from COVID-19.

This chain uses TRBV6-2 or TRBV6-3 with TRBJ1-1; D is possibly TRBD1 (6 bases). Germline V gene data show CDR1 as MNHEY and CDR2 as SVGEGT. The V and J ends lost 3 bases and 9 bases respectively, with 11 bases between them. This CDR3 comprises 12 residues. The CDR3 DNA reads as TGTGCCAGCAGTTATCAGGACAGTCAAGCTTTCTTT. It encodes CASSYQDSQAFF.

The CDR3 is CASSFYTEAFF. DNA for the CDR3: TGTGCCAGCAGTTTCTACACTGAAGCTTTCTTT. The chain recombines TRBV28 with TRBJ1-1; D not certain. From germline, CDR1 is MDHEN and CDR2 SYDVKM. V lost 3 bases and J lost 3, with 2 bases in between. The CDR3 consists of 11 residues.

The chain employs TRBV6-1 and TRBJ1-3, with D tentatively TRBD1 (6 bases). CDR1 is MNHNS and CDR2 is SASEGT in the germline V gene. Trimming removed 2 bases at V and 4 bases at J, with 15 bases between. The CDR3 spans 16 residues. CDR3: CASSELTGQGGNTIYF. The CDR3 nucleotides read TGTGCCAGCAGTGAACTTACTGGTCAGGGGGGAAACACCATATATTTT.

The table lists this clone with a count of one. Here the CDR3 DNA reads TGTGCCAGCAGTGCTAGGTATCAACACTCTCTGGAGCAGTTCTTC. It specifies CASSARYQHSLEQFF. V is TRBV2 and J is TRBJ2-1, with unresolved D. The CDR3 is 15 amino acids. The V end was cut by 4 bases, the J end by 10 bases, with 20 bases between. Germline-derived CDR1 and CDR2 are SNHLY and FYNNEI. The full variable domain, its missing parts supplied by reference TRBV2 and TRBJ2-1, is EPEVTQTPSHQVTQMGQEVILRCVPISNHLYFYWYRQILGQKVEFLVSFYNNEISEKSEIFDDQFSVERPDGSNFTLKIRSTKLEDSAMYFCASSARYQHSLEQFFGPGTRLTVL.

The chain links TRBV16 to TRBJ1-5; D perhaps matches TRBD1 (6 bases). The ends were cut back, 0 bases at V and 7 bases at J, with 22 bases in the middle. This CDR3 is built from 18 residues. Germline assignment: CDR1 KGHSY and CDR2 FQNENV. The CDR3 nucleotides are TGTGCCAGCAGCCAATCGATAGGGCAAAACAGGGTACGGCAGCCCCAGCATTTT. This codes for CASSQSIGQNRVRQPQHF.